The clone carrying this T cell receptor (beta chain) was seen many times. The CDR3 regions of TCR beta were amplified from RNA transcripts. Initially, a first-round RT-PCR of the TCR CDR3 employed the HTBI primer set. TCRdb reanalysed the multiplex PCR reads using MiXCR and keeps one entry per CDR3 protein. The table shows hundreds of thousands of distinct CDR3 sequences, with over 35% occurring only once. This entry comes from a study of T cells in Graves' hyperthyroidism and ophthalmopathy. This CDR3 region has 13 residues. Germline CDR1 MNHEY, CDR2 SVGEGT. J gave up 4 bases and V 11 bases, and 7 bases lay outside the gene matches.

The origin of this receptor is a man between 18 and 29 years old with Graves' hyperthyroidism. The chain recombines TRBV6-2 or TRBV6-3 with TRBJ2-5; TRBD1 matches at 10 bases. The sample comprised blood. CDR3 residues: CAGHRDRGETQYF. CDR3 DNA sequence: TGTGCCGGCCACCGGGACAGGGGAGAGACCCAGTACTTC.